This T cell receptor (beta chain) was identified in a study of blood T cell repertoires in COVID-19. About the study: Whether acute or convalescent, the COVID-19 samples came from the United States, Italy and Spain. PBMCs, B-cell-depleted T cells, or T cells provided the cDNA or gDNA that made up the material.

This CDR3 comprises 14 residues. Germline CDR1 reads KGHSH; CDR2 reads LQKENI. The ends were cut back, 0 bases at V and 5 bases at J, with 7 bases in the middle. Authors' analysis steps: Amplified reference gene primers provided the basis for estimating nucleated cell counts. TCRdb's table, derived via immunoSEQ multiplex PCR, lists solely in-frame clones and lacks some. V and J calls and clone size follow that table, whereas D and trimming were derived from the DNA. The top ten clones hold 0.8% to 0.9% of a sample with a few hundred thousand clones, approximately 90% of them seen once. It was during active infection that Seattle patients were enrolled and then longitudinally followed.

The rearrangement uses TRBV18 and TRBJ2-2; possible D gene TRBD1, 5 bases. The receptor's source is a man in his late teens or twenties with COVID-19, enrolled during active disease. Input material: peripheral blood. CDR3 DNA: TGTGCCAGCTCACCACCGACAGATACCGGGGAGCTGTTTTTT. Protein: CASSPPTDTGELFF.